These 14 T cell receptor beta chains originate from one sample sequenced in a study of response to subunit inactivated influenza vaccine. In TCRdb, the RT-PCR reads were re-called with MiXCR into one record per CDR3 protein. The profile shows about 780,000 distinct CDR3 sequences, roughly 18% of them singletons. Here the sequenced sample was PBMCs from blood, taken about 5 days after vaccination. The receptors derive from a man aged 50-59 years who received an inactivated influenza vaccine.

This clonotype was detected only a few times. The chain recombines TRBV20-1 with TRBJ2-3; 8 bases match TRBD2. CDR1 is DFQATT, CDR2 SNEGSKA, per germline (reference sequence). The ends lost 2 bases at V and 6 bases at J; junction bases unmatched: 10. The CDR3 extends over 15 amino acids. The CDR3 reads CSARLTSGIGDTQYF. DNA for the CDR3: TGCAGTGCTAGACTTACTAGCGGCATAGGGGATACGCAGTATTTT.

J is TRBJ2-1 and V is TRBV4-2, with 11 bases matching TRBD2. Germline values: CDR1 LGHNA, CDR2 YNFKEQ. This CDR3 contains 16 residues. With V trimmed by 3 bases and J by 7 bases, 8 bases remained unmatched. This chain's CDR3 is CASSQEELAGENEQFF. As DNA, the CDR3 is TGTGCCAGCAGCCAGGAGGAACTAGCGGGAGAGAATGAGCAGTTCTTC.

The rearrangement links TRBV6-2 or TRBV6-3 to TRBJ2-7, with 8 bases matching TRBD1. CDR1 is MNHEY and CDR2 is SVGEGT in the germline V gene. The CDR3 extends over 13 amino acids. The trim removed 5 bases at V and 2 bases at J, leaving 2 bases unmatched. Written as DNA, the CDR3 is TGTGCCAGCAGTGGACAGGGAACCTACGAGCAGTACTTC. This translates into CASSGQGTYEQYF.

In its sample, this clonotype was seen a few times. The gene calls are TRBV6-1 and TRBJ2-7; a weak D match, TRBD2 (5 bases). This CDR3 contains 13 residues. CDR1 and CDR2 (germline): MNHNS, SASEGT. Trimming shortened V by 7 bases and J by 5 bases, and 15 bases separated the two germline ends. CDR3 nucleotide sequence: TGTGCCAGCACCAAACCGACTAACGACGAGCAGTACTTC. Translating it yields CASTKPTNDEQYF.

In this sample, this clonotype turned up many times. V gene TRBV9 combines with J gene TRBJ2-1, with D possibly matching TRBD2 (7 bases). The V gene's germline CDR1 is SGDLS and CDR2 YYNGEE. Between the trimmed V and J ends, which lost 0 bases and 5 bases, there was a span of 12 bases. The CDR3 is 15 amino acids. The DNA for the CDR3 is TGTGCCAGCAGCGTAGGGAGGGGGGGAAACAATGAGCAGTTCTTC. This gives the protein CASSVGRGGNNEQFF.

The rearrangement joins TRBV4-3 to TRBJ2-7; 11 nucleotides align to TRBD2. Germline assignment: CDR1 LGHNA and CDR2 YSLEER. V was pared by 4 bases and J by 5 bases, with 7 bases of the junction left unmatched. This CDR3 region has 15 residues. The CDR3 is CASSPLAGGAHEQYF. DNA of the CDR3: TGCGCCAGCAGCCCCCTAGCGGGGGGCGCCCACGAGCAGTACTTC.

Ten or more counts support this clonotype. V is TRBV30 and J is TRBJ2-2; D may be TRBD1 (6 bases). Germline V lookup: CDR1 GTSNPN, CDR2 SVGIG (reference sequence). The CDR3 is 14 residues long. The V end lost 1 base, the J end lost 3 bases, and 9 bases lay between the germline ends. In DNA form, the CDR3 reads TGTGCCTGGAGTGGGGGGCCGGACACCGGGGAGCTGTTTTTT. Its protein is CAWSGGPDTGELFF.

This clonotype was counted at least ten times. The CDR3 here is CASSSGSFYGYTF. The CDR3 region has the DNA TGTGCCAGCAGCTCGGGATCGTTTTATGGCTACACCTTC. The gene calls are TRBV7-2 and TRBJ1-2; D unclear. This CDR3 spans 13 amino acids. The germline V gene has CDR1 SGHTA and CDR2 FQGNSA. V lost 4 bases and J lost 5, with 11 bases in between.

In its sample, this clonotype was seen a few times. The chain couples TRBV11-2 to TRBJ2-2; D gene ambiguous. With 1 base removed from V and 6 bases from J, the gap between germline ends came to 12 bases. The CDR3 sequence is 15 residues long. Germline V gene data show CDR1 as SGHAT and CDR2 as FQNNGV. DNA of the CDR3: TGTGCCAGCAGCTTAGTTCTAGTGAGGTCCGGGGAGCTGTTTTTT. As protein: CASSLVLVRSGELFF.

The chain combines TRBV4-3 with TRBJ2-2; 11 positions agree with TRBD1. CDR3 length: 19 residues. The ends lost 0 bases at V and 6 bases at J; junction bases unmatched: 12. The V gene's germline CDR1 is LGHNA and CDR2 YSLEER. CDR3 in DNA: TGCGCCAGCAGCCAAGAGGCGGACAGGGGGCCAGGATGGTCCGGGGAGCTGTTTTTT. Protein product: CASSQEADRGPGWSGELFF.

This clonotype turned up a few times. This chain joins TRBV7-2 and TRBJ1-6; D is undetermined. V lost 1 base and J 7 bases, leaving 8 bases between the germline ends. Per the germline V gene, CDR1 is SGHTA and CDR2 is FQGNSA. The CDR3 covers 14 residues. CDR3 DNA sequence: TGTGCCAGCAGCTTAGTAAGGAAAAATTCACCCCTCCACTTT. Its translation is CASSLVRKNSPLHF.

The CDR3 sequence: CSAIPGGYF. The CDR3 nucleotides read TGCAGTGCTATTCCCGGGGGGTACTTC. The rearrangement links TRBV20-1 to TRBJ2-7; D possibly corresponds to TRBD2 (6 bases). The V gene lost 4 bases and the J gene lost 12 bases, with 10 bases spanning the gap. The CDR3 is made up of 9 amino acids. The germline V gene has CDR1 DFQATT and CDR2 SNEGSKA (reference sequence).

This clonotype has ten or more counts. This rearrangement joins TRBV20-1 to TRBJ1-1; D is undetermined. V dropped 4 bases and J dropped 5 bases, with 17 bases sitting between them. Germline loops: CDR1 DFQATT, CDR2 SNEGSKA (reference sequence). The CDR3 runs 14 residues. CDR3 amino acids: CSATPRAVRTEAFF. CDR3 nucleotide sequence: TGCAGTGCTACCCCGAGGGCTGTACGGACTGAAGCTTTCTTT.

The chain joins TRBV5-8 to TRBJ2-1, with D unclear. CDR3 length: 14 amino acids. V was clipped by 0 bases and J by 7 bases, with 11 bases between them. The germline gives CDR1 SGHTS, CDR2 YDEGEE. For the CDR3, the DNA is TGTGCCAGCAGCTTGGTTGGAAGTGGGAATGAGCAGTTCTTC. As protein: CASSLVGSGNEQFF.